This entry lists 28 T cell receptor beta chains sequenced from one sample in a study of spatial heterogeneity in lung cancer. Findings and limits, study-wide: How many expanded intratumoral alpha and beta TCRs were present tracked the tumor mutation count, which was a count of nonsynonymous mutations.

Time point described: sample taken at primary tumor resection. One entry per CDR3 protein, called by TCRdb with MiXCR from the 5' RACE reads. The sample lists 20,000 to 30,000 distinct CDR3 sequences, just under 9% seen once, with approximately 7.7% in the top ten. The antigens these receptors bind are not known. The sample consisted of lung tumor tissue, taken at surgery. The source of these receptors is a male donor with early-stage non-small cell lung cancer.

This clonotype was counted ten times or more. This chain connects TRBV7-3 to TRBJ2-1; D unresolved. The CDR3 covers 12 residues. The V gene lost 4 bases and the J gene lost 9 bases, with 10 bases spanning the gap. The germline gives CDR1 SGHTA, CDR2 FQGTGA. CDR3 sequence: CASSSPSLEQFF. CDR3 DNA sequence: TGTGCCAGCAGCTCCCCCAGCCTTGAGCAGTTCTTC.

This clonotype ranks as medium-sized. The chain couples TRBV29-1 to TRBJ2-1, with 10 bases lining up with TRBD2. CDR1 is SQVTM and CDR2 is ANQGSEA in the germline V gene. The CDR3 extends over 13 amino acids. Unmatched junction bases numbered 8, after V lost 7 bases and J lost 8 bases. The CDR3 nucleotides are TGCAGCGCTCTAGCGGGAGTATCGGATGAGCAGTTCTTC. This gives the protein CSALAGVSDEQFF.

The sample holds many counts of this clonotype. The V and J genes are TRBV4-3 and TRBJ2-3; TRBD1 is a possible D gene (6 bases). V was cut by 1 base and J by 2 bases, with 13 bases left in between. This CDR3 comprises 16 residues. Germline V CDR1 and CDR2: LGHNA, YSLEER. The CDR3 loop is CASSQGGPSITDTQYF. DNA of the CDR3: TGCGCCAGCAGCCAAGGGGGGCCATCCATCACAGATACGCAGTATTTT.

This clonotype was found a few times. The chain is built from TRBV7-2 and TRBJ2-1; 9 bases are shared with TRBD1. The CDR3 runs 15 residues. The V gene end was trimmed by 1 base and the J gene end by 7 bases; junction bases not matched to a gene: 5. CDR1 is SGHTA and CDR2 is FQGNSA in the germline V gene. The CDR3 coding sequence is TGTGCCAGCAGCTTAGGAGGGGGACAGGGTAATGAGCAGTTCTTC. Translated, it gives CASSLGGGQGNEQFF.

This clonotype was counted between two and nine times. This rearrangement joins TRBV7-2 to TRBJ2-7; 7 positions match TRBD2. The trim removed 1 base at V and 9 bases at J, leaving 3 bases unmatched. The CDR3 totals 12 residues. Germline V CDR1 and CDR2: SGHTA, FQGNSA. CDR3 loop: CASSLVSSGQYF. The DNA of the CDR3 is TGTGCCAGCAGCTTAGTGTCTAGCGGGCAGTACTTC.

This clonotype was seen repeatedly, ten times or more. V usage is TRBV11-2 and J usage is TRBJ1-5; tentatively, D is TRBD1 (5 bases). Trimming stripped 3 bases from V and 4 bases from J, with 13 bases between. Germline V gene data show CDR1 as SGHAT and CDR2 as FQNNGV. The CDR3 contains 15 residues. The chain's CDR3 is CASSLSWGRNQPQHF. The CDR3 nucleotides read TGTGCCAGCAGCTTGTCTTGGGGCAGGAATCAGCCCCAGCATTTT.

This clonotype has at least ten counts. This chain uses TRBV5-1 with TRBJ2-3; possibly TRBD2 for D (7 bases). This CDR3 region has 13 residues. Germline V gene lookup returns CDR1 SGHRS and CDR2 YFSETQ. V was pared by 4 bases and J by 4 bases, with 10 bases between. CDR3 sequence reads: CASSTGRADTQYF. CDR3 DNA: TGCGCCAGCAGCACAGGGAGGGCAGATACGCAGTATTTT.

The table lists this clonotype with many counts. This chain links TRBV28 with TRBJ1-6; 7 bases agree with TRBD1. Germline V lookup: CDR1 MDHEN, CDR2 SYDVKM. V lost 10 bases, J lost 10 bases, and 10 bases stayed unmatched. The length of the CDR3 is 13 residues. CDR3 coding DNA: TGTGCCACTGAAAGGGGGCGGGGGTCACCCCTCCACTTT. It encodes CATERGRGSPLHF.

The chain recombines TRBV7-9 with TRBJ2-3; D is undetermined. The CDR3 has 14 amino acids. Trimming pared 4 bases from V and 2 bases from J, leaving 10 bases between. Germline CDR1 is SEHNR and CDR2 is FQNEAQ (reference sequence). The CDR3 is CASSYRAHTDTQYF. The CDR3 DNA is TGTGCCAGCAGCTACCGGGCCCACACAGATACGCAGTATTTT. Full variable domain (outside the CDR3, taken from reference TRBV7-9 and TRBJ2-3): DTGVSQNPRHKITKRGQNVTFRCDPISEHNRLYWYRQTLGQGPEFLTYFQNEAQLEKSRLLSDRFSAERPKGSFSTLEIQRTEQGDSAMYLCASSYRAHTDTQYFGPGTRLTVL.

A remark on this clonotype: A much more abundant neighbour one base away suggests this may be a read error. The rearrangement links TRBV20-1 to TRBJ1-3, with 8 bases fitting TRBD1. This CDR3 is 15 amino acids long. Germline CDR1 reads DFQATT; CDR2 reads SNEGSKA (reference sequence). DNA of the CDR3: TGCAGTGCTATGGGACAGGCCAGCTCTGGAACCACCATATATTTT. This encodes CSAMGQASSGTTIYF.

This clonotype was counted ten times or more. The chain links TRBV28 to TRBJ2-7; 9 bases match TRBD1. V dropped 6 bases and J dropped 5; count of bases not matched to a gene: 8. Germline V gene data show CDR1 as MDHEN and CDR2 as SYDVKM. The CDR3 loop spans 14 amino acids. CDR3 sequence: CASRPGTGTHEQYF. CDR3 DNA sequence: TGTGCCAGCAGGCCCGGGACAGGGACCCACGAGCAGTACTTC.

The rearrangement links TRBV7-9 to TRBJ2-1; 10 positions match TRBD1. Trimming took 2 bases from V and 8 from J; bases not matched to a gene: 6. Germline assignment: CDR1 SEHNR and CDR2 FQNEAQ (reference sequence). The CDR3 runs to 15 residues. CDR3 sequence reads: CASSLWRQGADEQFF. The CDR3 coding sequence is TGTGCCAGCAGCTTATGGCGACAGGGGGCTGATGAGCAGTTCTTC.

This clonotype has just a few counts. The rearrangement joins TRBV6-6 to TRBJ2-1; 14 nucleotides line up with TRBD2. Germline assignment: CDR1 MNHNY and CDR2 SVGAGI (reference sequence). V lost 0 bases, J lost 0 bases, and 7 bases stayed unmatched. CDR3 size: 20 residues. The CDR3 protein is CASSYSWTSGGPRSYNEQFF. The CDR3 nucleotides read TGTGCCAGCAGTTACTCCTGGACTAGCGGGGGGCCCCGCTCCTACAATGAGCAGTTCTTC.

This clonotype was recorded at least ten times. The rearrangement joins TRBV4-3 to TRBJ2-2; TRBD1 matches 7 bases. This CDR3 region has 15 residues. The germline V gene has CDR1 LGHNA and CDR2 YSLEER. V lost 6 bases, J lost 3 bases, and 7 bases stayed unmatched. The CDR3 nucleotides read TGCGCCAGCAGACTGACAGGGCTGGACACCGGGGAGCTGTTTTTT. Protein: CASRLTGLDTGELFF.

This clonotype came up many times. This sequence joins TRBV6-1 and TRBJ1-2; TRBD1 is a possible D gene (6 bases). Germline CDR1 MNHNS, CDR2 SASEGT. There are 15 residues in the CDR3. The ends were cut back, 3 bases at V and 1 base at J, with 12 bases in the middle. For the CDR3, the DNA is TGTGCCAGCAGTGACATCCGGACAGATAACTATGGCTACACCTTC. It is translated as CASSDIRTDNYGYTF.

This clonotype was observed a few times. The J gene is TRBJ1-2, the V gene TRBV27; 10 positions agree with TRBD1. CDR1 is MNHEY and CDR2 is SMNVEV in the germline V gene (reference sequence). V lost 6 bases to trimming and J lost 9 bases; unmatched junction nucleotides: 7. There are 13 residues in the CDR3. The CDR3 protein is CASRWTGGSRYTF. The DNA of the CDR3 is TGTGCCAGCAGATGGACAGGGGGTTCCCGCTACACCTTC.

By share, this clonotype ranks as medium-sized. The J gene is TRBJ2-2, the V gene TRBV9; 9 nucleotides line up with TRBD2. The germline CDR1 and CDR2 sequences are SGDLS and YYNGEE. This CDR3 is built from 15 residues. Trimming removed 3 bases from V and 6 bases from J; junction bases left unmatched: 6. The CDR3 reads CASSAPGLASGELFF. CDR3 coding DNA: TGTGCCAGCAGCGCCCCGGGACTAGCATCCGGGGAGCTGTTTTTT.

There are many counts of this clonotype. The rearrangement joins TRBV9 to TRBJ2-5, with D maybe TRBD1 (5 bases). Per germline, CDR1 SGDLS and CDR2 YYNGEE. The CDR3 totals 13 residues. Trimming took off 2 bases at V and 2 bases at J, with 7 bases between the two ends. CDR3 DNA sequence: TGTGCCAGCAGCGTGGGGCCTCAAGAGACCCAGTACTTC. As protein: CASSVGPQETQYF.

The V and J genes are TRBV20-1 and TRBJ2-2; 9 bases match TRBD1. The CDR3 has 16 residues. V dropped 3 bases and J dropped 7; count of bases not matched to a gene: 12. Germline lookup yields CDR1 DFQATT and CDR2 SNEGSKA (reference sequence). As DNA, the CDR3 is TGCAGTGCTAGCCCTTGGACAGGGGCGGAATTCGGGGAGCTGTTTTTT. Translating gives CSASPWTGAEFGELFF.

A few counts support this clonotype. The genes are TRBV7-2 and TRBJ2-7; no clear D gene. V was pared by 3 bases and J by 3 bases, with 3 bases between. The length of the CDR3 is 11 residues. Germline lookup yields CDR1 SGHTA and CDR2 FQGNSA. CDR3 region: CASSFNYEQYF. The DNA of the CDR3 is TGTGCCAGCAGCTTCAACTACGAGCAGTACTTC.

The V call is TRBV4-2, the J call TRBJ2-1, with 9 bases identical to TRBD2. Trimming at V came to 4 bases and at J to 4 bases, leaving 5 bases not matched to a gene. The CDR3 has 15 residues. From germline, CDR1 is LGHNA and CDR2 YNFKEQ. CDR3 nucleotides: TGTGCCAGCAGCCCGACTAGCGGAGTATACAATGAGCAGTTCTTC. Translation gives CASSPTSGVYNEQFF.

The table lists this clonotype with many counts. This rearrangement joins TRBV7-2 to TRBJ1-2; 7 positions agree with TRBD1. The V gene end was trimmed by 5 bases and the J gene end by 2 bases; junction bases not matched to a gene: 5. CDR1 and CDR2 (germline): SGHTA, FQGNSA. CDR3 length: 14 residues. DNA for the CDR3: TGTGCCAGCAGCGTAGACAGGGTAAACTATGGCTACACCTTC. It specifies CASSVDRVNYGYTF.

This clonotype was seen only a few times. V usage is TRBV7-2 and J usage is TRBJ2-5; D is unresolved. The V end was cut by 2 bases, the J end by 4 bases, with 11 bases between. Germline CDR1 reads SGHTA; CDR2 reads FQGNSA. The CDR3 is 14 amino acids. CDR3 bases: TGTGCCAGCAGCTTATGGGGAATGGGAGAGACCCAGTACTTC. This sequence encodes CASSLWGMGETQYF.

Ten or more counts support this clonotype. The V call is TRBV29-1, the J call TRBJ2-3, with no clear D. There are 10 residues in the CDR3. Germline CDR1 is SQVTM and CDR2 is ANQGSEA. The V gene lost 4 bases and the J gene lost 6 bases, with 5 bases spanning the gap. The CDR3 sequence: CSVARDTQYF. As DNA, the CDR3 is TGCAGCGTTGCTCGGGATACGCAGTATTTT.

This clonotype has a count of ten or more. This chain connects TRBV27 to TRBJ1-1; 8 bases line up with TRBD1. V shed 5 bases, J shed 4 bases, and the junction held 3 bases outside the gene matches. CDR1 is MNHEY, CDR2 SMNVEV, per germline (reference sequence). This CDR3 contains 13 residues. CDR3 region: CASSIQGATEAFF. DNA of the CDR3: TGTGCCAGCAGTATCCAGGGGGCCACTGAAGCTTTCTTT.

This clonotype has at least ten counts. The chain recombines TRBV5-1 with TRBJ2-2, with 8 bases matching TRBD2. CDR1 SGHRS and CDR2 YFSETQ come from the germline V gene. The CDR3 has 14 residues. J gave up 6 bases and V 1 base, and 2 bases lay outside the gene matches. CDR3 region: CASSLSGGAGELFF. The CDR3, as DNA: TGCGCCAGCAGCTTGAGCGGGGGCGCCGGGGAGCTGTTTTTT.

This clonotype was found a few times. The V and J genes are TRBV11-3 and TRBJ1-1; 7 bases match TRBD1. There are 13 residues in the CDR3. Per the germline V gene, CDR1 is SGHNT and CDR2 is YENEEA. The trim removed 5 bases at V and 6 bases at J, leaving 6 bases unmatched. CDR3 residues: CASSVRQGAEAFF. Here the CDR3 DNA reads TGTGCCAGCAGCGTTCGGCAGGGGGCTGAAGCTTTCTTT.

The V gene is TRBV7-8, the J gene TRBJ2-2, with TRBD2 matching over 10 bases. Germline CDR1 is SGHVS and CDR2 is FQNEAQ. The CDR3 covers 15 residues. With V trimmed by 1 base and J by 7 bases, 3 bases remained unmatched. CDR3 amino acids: CASSLVLAGRGELFF. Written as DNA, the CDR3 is TGTGCCAGCAGCTTAGTACTAGCGGGACGCGGGGAGCTGTTTTTT.